This entry describes one T cell receptor beta chain. The sample belongs to a study of shared clonotypes between healthy human individuals. Trimming stripped 6 bases from V and 0 bases from J, with 12 bases between. The V gene's germline CDR1 is MNHNS and CDR2 SASEGT. The CDR3 contains 15 residues. Sorted-subset replicate PCRs used around 0.2 ug DNA, tens of thousands of T cell genomes. Profiling relied on immunoSEQ multiplex PCR, and the TCRdb table lists in-frame clones only, not all of them. The data contain 550,000 to 850,000 clones, about two thirds of them singletons. Material: memory CD4+ T cells sorted from blood. Specified subset: CD45RA-negative fraction. The TCR originated in a woman aged 25-40 years in good health. J is TRBJ1-5 and V is TRBV6-1; no definite D call. The CDR3 reads CASRGGQASNQPQHF. The CDR3 DNA sequence: TGTGCCAGCAGGGGAGGGCAGGCTAGCAATCAGCCCCAGCATTTT.